The present TCR beta chain was sequenced within a study of PD-1 blockade in mismatch repair-deficient tumors. Study-wide background: All were previously treated, progressing patients with 12 mismatch repair-deficient cancer types.

Study-level findings and limits: Tumor-resident clones, often undetectable pretreatment in blood, expanded then contracted after pembrolizumab.

As for this clone: What it binds is unknown.

All patients were mismatch repair deficient, assessed by either PCR or immunohistochemistry. The TCR-sequenced patients were a few responders to pembrolizumab. Some clones are missing from TCRdb's copy, which holds only in-frame ones; the method was immunoSEQ multiplex PCR. The sample has about 120,000 clones; 85% to 90% are singletons. Source: peripheral blood, taken almost 74 weeks after starting pembrolizumab. The clonotype comes from an adult with mismatch repair-deficient cancer.

The chain's CDR3 is CASIPSRGADTQYF. DNA of the CDR3: TGTGCCAGCATCCCCTCAAGGGGGGCAGATACGCAGTATTTT. V is TRBV28 and J is TRBJ2-3; D might be TRBD1 or TRBD2, each matching 6 bases. CDR1 is MDHEN, CDR2 SYDVKM, per germline. Trimming stripped 7 bases from V and 4 bases from J, with 15 bases between. CDR3 length: 14 residues.